This T cell receptor beta chain derives from a study of shared clonotypes between healthy human individuals. At the level of the study: Ranging from 18 to 49 in age, donors were two women and three men.

TCRdb's copy holds only in-frame clones and misses some; the assay was immunoSEQ multiplex PCR. The top ten clones hold about 0.13% of a sample with millions of clones, around 94% of them seen once. Remarks on this clone: The antigen remains undetermined.

The study drew its donors from healthy HIV-negative adults without recent acute infections or vaccinations. Study-wide points: When compared with the clonotypes that were shared by all four sorted-subset donors, the non-shared clonotypes turned out to have lower generation probabilities.

The CDR3 consists of 14 residues. V was pared by 4 bases and J by 5 bases, with 13 bases between. The germline V gene encodes CDR1 SGHDT and CDR2 YYEEEE. J is TRBJ2-4 and V is TRBV5-6, with D tentatively TRBD1 (5 bases). The clonotype originates from a man aged 18 to 35 in good health. Specimen: naive CD4+ T cells sorted from blood. The subset was: CD45RA+ positively selected. For the CDR3, the DNA is TGTGCCAGCAGCACATTGACAGTCCAAAACATTCAGTACTTC. Translated, it gives CASSTLTVQNIQYF.